These T cell receptor beta chains were read from a single sample in a study of blood T cell repertoires in COVID-19. Using immunoSEQ multiplex PCR, the repertoire was profiled, and TCRdb retains in-frame clones only, with some absent. The sample contains nearly 95,000 clones, about 80% of which appear only once. The specimen sequenced was peripheral blood. The receptors originated from a human donor in a cohort sampled during active COVID-19. Both conserved end residues are part of each CDR3. Fields, in order: V gene, CDR3 length, J gene, D gene, clone size, CDR3 DNA, CDR3 protein. D genes are given only for firm matches. Clone size is given for some rows only: seen once, a few or many times, or a class if the clone is expanded.

V gene: TRBV19
CDR3 length: 15
J gene: TRBJ2-7
D gene: TRBD1
clone size: NA
CDR3 DNA: TGTGCCAGTAGTATATCTGGGACAGGACCCTACGAGCAGTACTTC
CDR3 protein: CASSISGTGPYEQYF

V gene: TRBV9
CDR3 length: 16
J gene: TRBJ1-4
D gene: TRBD1
clone size: NA
CDR3 DNA: TGTGCCAGCAGCGTCGACAGGGGGCAGACTAATGAAAAACTGTTTTTT
CDR3 protein: CASSVDRGQTNEKLFF

V gene: TRBV11-2
CDR3 length: 15
J gene: TRBJ1-1
D gene: NA
clone size: NA
CDR3 DNA: TGTGCCAGCAGCTTAGAAGGGGGATTGAACACTGAAGCTTTCTTT
CDR3 protein: CASSLEGGLNTEAFF

V gene: TRBV5-1
CDR3 length: 13
J gene: TRBJ1-2
D gene: NA
clone size: NA
CDR3 DNA: TGCGCCAGCAGCCCAGACAGCACCTATGGCTACACCTTC
CDR3 protein: CASSPDSTYGYTF

V gene: TRBV11-2
CDR3 length: 12
J gene: TRBJ1-3
D gene: NA
clone size: NA
CDR3 DNA: TGTGCCAGCCAGGGGTCAGGAAACACCATATATTTT
CDR3 protein: CASQGSGNTIYF

V gene: TRBV28
CDR3 length: 13
J gene: TRBJ2-6
D gene: NA
clone size: NA
CDR3 DNA: TGTGCCAGCATTTCCCCCAATGCCAACGTCCTGACTTTC
CDR3 protein: CASISPNANVLTF

V gene: TRBV10-3
CDR3 length: 15
J gene: TRBJ1-4
D gene: TRBD1
clone size: NA
CDR3 DNA: TGTGCCATCAGTGCAACAGGGGTTGCTAATGAAAAACTGTTTTTT
CDR3 protein: CAISATGVANEKLFF

V gene: TRBV27
CDR3 length: 15
J gene: TRBJ2-1
D gene: TRBD1
clone size: many
CDR3 DNA: TGTGCCAGCAGTTTGTTGGGACAGGGTTACAATGAGCAGTTCTTC
CDR3 protein: CASSLLGQGYNEQFF

V gene: TRBV2
CDR3 length: 16
J gene: TRBJ2-7
D gene: TRBD1
clone size: NA
CDR3 DNA: TGTGCCAGCAGTGAAAGGTGGGGACAGGGTGCCTACGAGCAGTACTTC
CDR3 protein: CASSERWGQGAYEQYF

V gene: TRBV18
CDR3 length: 13
J gene: TRBJ1-1
D gene: TRBD1
clone size: NA
CDR3 DNA: TGTGCCAGCTCAACGTTTAAAGGACAGGGAACTTTCTTT
CDR3 protein: CASSTFKGQGTFF

V gene: TRBV5-6
CDR3 length: 17
J gene: TRBJ2-1
D gene: TRBD2
clone size: NA
CDR3 DNA: TGTGCCAGCAGCTTGAGAACCGGGACTAGCGGGGGTAGAGAGCAGTTCTTC
CDR3 protein: CASSLRTGTSGGREQFF

V gene: TRBV10-3
CDR3 length: 17
J gene: TRBJ2-7
D gene: TRBD2
clone size: NA
CDR3 DNA: TGTGCCATCAGTGAGTCCGTGGGGGGACTAGCAAGAAAACAGCAGTACTTC
CDR3 protein: CAISESVGGLARKQQYF

V gene: TRBV28
CDR3 length: 14
J gene: TRBJ1-5
D gene: TRBD1
clone size: NA
CDR3 DNA: TGTGCCAGCAGTTCCGGGACAGTAAATGGACCCCAGCATTTT
CDR3 protein: CASSSGTVNGPQHF

V gene: TRBV19
CDR3 length: 14
J gene: TRBJ2-7
D gene: TRBD1
clone size: few
CDR3 DNA: TGTGCCAGTAGTCCTCAGGGACAGGGCTACGAGCAGTACTTC
CDR3 protein: CASSPQGQGYEQYF

V gene: TRBV18
CDR3 length: 12
J gene: TRBJ2-1
D gene: NA
clone size: once
CDR3 DNA: TGTGCCAGCTCACCCCAGGGCAATGAGCAGTTCTTC
CDR3 protein: CASSPQGNEQFF

V gene: TRBV19
CDR3 length: 12
J gene: TRBJ2-3
D gene: NA
clone size: many
CDR3 DNA: TGTGCCAGCCGACAGGGCACAGATACGCAGTATTTT
CDR3 protein: CASRQGTDTQYF

V gene: TRBV9
CDR3 length: 17
J gene: TRBJ1-3
D gene: TRBD1
clone size: NA
CDR3 DNA: TGTGCCAGCAGCGTTTCCGGGACAGGGTCCCCTGGAAACACCATATATTTT
CDR3 protein: CASSVSGTGSPGNTIYF

V gene: TRBV3-1/TRBV3-2
CDR3 length: 15
J gene: TRBJ2-7
D gene: TRBD2
clone size: NA
CDR3 DNA: TGTGCCAGCAGCCAGAGCGGGGGGAACTCCTACGAGCAGTACTTC
CDR3 protein: CASSQSGGNSYEQYF

V gene: TRBV19
CDR3 length: 13
J gene: TRBJ2-2
D gene: NA
clone size: NA
CDR3 DNA: TGTGCCAGTAGTTGGCGGGCCCGGCGGGAGCTGTTTTTT
CDR3 protein: CASSWRARRELFF

V gene: TRBV7-2
CDR3 length: 15
J gene: TRBJ1-4
D gene: NA
clone size: few
CDR3 DNA: TGTGCCAGCAGCTTAGAACTGGGAGTTAATGAAAAACTGTTTTTT
CDR3 protein: CASSLELGVNEKLFF

V gene: TRBV6-5
CDR3 length: 15
J gene: TRBJ1-2
D gene: TRBD1
clone size: NA
CDR3 DNA: TGTGCCAGCAGTTCCATAGGGACAGCTAACTATGGCTACACCTTC
CDR3 protein: CASSSIGTANYGYTF

V gene: TRBV28
CDR3 length: 13
J gene: TRBJ2-7
D gene: NA
clone size: NA
CDR3 DNA: TGTGCCAGCAGTTTAGCGCCCACCTACGAGCAGTACTTC
CDR3 protein: CASSLAPTYEQYF

V gene: TRBV28
CDR3 length: 14
J gene: TRBJ2-7
D gene: NA
clone size: NA
CDR3 DNA: TGTGCCAGCAGTCGTCCCGGGACACCCTACGAGCAGTACTTC
CDR3 protein: CASSRPGTPYEQYF

V gene: TRBV19
CDR3 length: 13
J gene: TRBJ1-5
D gene: NA
clone size: NA
CDR3 DNA: TGTGCCAGTAGTATTCCGGGGGATCAGCCCCAGCATTTT
CDR3 protein: CASSIPGDQPQHF

V gene: TRBV3-1/TRBV3-2
CDR3 length: 12
J gene: TRBJ1-4
D gene: TRBD1
clone size: NA
CDR3 DNA: TGTGCCAGCAGCCACCTACAGGGGGAACTGTTTTTT
CDR3 protein: CASSHLQGELFF

V gene: TRBV5-1
CDR3 length: 13
J gene: TRBJ1-2
D gene: NA
clone size: few
CDR3 DNA: TGCGCCAGCAGCTGGCAGGGTTTGGATGGCTACACCTTC
CDR3 protein: CASSWQGLDGYTF

V gene: TRBV28
CDR3 length: 17
J gene: TRBJ1-4
D gene: NA
clone size: NA
CDR3 DNA: TGTGCCAGCAGTTTAACTACGCTTAGGGGGACTAATGAAAAACTGTTTTTT
CDR3 protein: CASSLTTLRGTNEKLFF

V gene: TRBV11-2
CDR3 length: 14
J gene: TRBJ2-3
D gene: NA
clone size: NA
CDR3 DNA: TGTGCCAGCAGCGTATTACTAGGCACAGATACGCAGTATTTT
CDR3 protein: CASSVLLGTDTQYF

V gene: TRBV4-1
CDR3 length: 16
J gene: TRBJ2-3
D gene: TRBD2
clone size: NA
CDR3 DNA: TGCGCCAGCAGCCACACAGCGGGGGGGACTACAGATACGCAGTATTTT
CDR3 protein: CASSHTAGGTTDTQYF

V gene: TRBV27
CDR3 length: 14
J gene: TRBJ2-7
D gene: NA
clone size: NA
CDR3 DNA: TGTGCCAGCAGTTCGGCAGGTTCCGACTACGAGCAGTACTTC
CDR3 protein: CASSSAGSDYEQYF

V gene: TRBV7-9
CDR3 length: 15
J gene: TRBJ1-4
D gene: TRBD1
clone size: NA
CDR3 DNA: TGTGCCAGCAGCTTCGGACAGGGCACTAATGAAAAACTGTTTTTT
CDR3 protein: CASSFGQGTNEKLFF

V gene: TRBV11-2
CDR3 length: 15
J gene: TRBJ1-3
D gene: NA
clone size: once
CDR3 DNA: TGTGCCAGCAGCCGGGACGGGAGCTCTGGAAACACCATATATTTT
CDR3 protein: CASSRDGSSGNTIYF

V gene: TRBV5-4
CDR3 length: 15
J gene: TRBJ2-3
D gene: NA
clone size: NA
CDR3 DNA: TGTGCCAGCAGCTTGAACCCCGGGGGCACAGATACGCAGTATTTT
CDR3 protein: CASSLNPGGTDTQYF

V gene: TRBV5-1
CDR3 length: 17
J gene: TRBJ2-3
D gene: NA
clone size: NA
CDR3 DNA: TGCGCCAGCAGCTTAGGTTACAGGCGTTCTAGCACAGATACGCAGTATTTT
CDR3 protein: CASSLGYRRSSTDTQYF